This TCR beta chain originates from a study of T cells in Graves' hyperthyroidism and ophthalmopathy. This clonotype was observed at least ten times. V lost 7 bases and J lost 7, with 25 bases in between. The CDR3 consists of 16 residues. Germline V gene sequence: CDR1 MDHEN, CDR2 SYDVKM. RNA transcripts yielded amplified TCR beta CDR3 regions. HTBI primers were the set used in a first-round RT-PCR of the TCR CDR3. TCRdb re-analysed the multiplex PCR reads in MiXCR, keeping a single row per CDR3 protein. The sample contains 350,000 to 450,000 distinct CDR3 sequences, approximately 15% of which appear only once. Calling Graves' hyperthyroidism stable meant ophthalmopathy did not progress within 18 months. Subjects aged 18 to 65 presented with newly diagnosed hyperthyroidism of less than 2 months' duration. Uncontrolled infection, other autoimmune disease, pregnancy or lactation led to exclusion.

The chain employs TRBV28 and TRBJ1-2, with D maybe TRBD1 (6 bases). The material sequenced was blood. The sequence was obtained from a woman aged 55-70 years with Graves' hyperthyroidism. CDR3 sequence: CASTIPSTLGAIGYTF. The CDR3 DNA follows: TGTGCCAGCACCATTCCTTCCACGTTGGGGGCGATTGGCTACACCTTC.